This is a list of T cell receptor beta chains from one sample in a study of blood T cell repertoires in COVID-19. Clones were read by immunoSEQ multiplex PCR, and TCRdb kept only the in-frame ones, dropping some. The table includes under 200,000 clones, over 75% detected once. Material: PBMCs or T cells enriched from blood (not recorded which). These receptors originate from a man over 45 who had recovered from COVID-19. Each CDR3 is given with its conserved first and last residue. The D gene is left open where the match is weak. For some rows the clone size is stated as once, few or many, or as a class when expanded; others skip it.

abundance	d_gene	v_gene	j_gene	CDR3nt	CDR3aa
NA	TRBD2	TRBV5-4	TRBJ2-7	TGTGCCAGCAGCTCCCGGGTAGCGGGACCTACCGGTTTAGGGCAGTACTTC	CASSSRVAGPTGLGQYF
NA	NA	TRBV12-2	TRBJ1-4	TGTGCAAGTCGCTTCTCGAGGACCAGGGGAAAGGAAGGGGAAAAACTGTTTTTT	CASRFSRTRGKEGEKLFF
NA	TRBD1	TRBV28	TRBJ1-2	TGTGCCAGCAGTGCCCAGGGGACAGCCTATGGCTACACCTTC	CASSAQGTAYGYTF
few	TRBD1	TRBV5-4	TRBJ2-5	TGTGCCAGCAGCTTAGGGACAGTTAAAGAGACCCAGTACTTC	CASSLGTVKETQYF
once	TRBD1	TRBV7-2	TRBJ2-7	TGTGCCAGCAGCTTACTACCCCGCCGCGCAGGGGGCAACTACGAGCAGTACTTC	CASSLLPRRAGGNYEQYF
NA	NA	TRBV29-1	TRBJ2-3	TGCAGCGTTGTATGGGGCGATACGCAGTATTTT	CSVVWGDTQYF
NA	NA	TRBV6-2/TRBV6-3	TRBJ2-2	TGTGCCAGCAGTTACTCGCCCAACAGGGTGATAACCGGGGAGCTGTTTTTT	CASSYSPNRVITGELFF
NA	TRBD2	TRBV6-1	TRBJ2-7	TGTGCCAGCAGTGAAGTAGCGGGAGTGGCCTACGAGCAGTACTTC	CASSEVAGVAYEQYF
NA	TRBD1	TRBV7-3	TRBJ1-1	TGTGCCAGCAGCTTGGGGACAGGGGGCAACACTGAAGCTTTCTTT	CASSLGTGGNTEAFF
NA	TRBD1	TRBV19	TRBJ2-5	TGTGCCAGTAGTACCGGGACAGGACAAGAGACCCAGTACTTC	CASSTGTGQETQYF
NA	NA	TRBV27	TRBJ1-5	TGTGCCAGCAGGCCTACCCGGACACGCAATCAGCCCCAGCATTTT	CASRPTRTRNQPQHF
NA	TRBD2	TRBV28	TRBJ2-7	TGTGCCAGCAGCCCCACGGGCGGGGGCTACGAGCAGTACTTC	CASSPTGGGYEQYF
NA	NA	TRBV7-8	TRBJ2-7	TGTGCCAGCAGCTTAGGGCAGGTCTCCTACGAGCAGTACTTC	CASSLGQVSYEQYF
NA	NA	TRBV7-9	TRBJ1-3	TGTGCCAGCAGGCCGGTGTCCGTAGGAAACACCATATATTTT	CASRPVSVGNTIYF
NA	TRBD1	TRBV5-1	TRBJ2-2	TGCGCCAGCAGCTTGGGGACAGGTGACACCGGGGAGCTGTTTTTT	CASSLGTGDTGELFF
NA	NA	TRBV27	TRBJ1-5	TGTGCCAGCAGTTTTCGGGGAGGTCAGCCCCAGCATTTT	CASSFRGGQPQHF
NA	TRBD1	TRBV27	TRBJ1-6	TGTGCCAGCGGCAGGGGGCCCTCACCCCTCCACTTT	CASGRGPSPLHF
few	TRBD2	TRBV7-8	TRBJ2-7	TGTGCCAGCAGCTTAAGCGGGGCGTCCGAGCAGTACTTC	CASSLSGASEQYF
NA	NA	TRBV2	TRBJ2-5	TGTGCCGCATCCGAGTTGCAAGAGACCCAGTACTTC	CAASELQETQYF
few	TRBD2	TRBV5-1	TRBJ2-1	TGCGCCAGCAGCTCACCCGGGACTAGCGGAAAGCAGTTCTTC	CASSSPGTSGKQFF
many	TRBD1	TRBV30	TRBJ1-6	TGTGCCTGGAGTGGGGACAGGAGGTCACCCCTCCACTTT	CAWSGDRRSPLHF
NA	TRBD1	TRBV5-4	TRBJ2-7	TGTGCCAGCAGCACGGGGACAGGGGGTCCCTACGAGCAGTACTTC	CASSTGTGGPYEQYF
NA	NA	TRBV10-3	TRBJ2-1	TGTGCCATCAGTGAATCGGGAGAGTTTGGAAATGAGCAGTTCTTC	CAISESGEFGNEQFF
NA	NA	TRBV25-1	TRBJ1-2	TGTGCCAGCAGTGCGGGGGGGAGTGGCTACACCTTC	CASSAGGSGYTF
NA	TRBD2	TRBV10-1	TRBJ2-7	TGCGCCAGCAGTGGGGGGGGGACTAGCCGCGAGCAGTACTTC	CASSGGGTSREQYF
NA	TRBD2	TRBV7-3	TRBJ2-1	TGTGCCAGCAGCTCCCAAGGTAGCGGGAGAGAGCAGTTCTTC	CASSSQGSGREQFF
NA	TRBD2	TRBV15	TRBJ2-7	TGTGCCACCAGCAGAGCGGCGGGAGCGGGTTTCGAGCAGTACTTC	CATSRAAGAGFEQYF
NA	NA	TRBV10-3	TRBJ2-5	TGTGCCATCAGTGAGTCGGACAGCCAAGAGACCCAGTACTTC	CAISESDSQETQYF
NA	TRBD1	TRBV7-9	TRBJ1-4	TGTGCCAGCAGCTTAGCACAGGGGAGTGCGGCAAGGGAAAAACTGTTTTTT	CASSLAQGSAAREKLFF
NA	NA	TRBV7-8	TRBJ2-3	TGTGCCAGCAGCTACCAGGGTAACACAGATACGCAGTATTTT	CASSYQGNTDTQYF
few	TRBD2	TRBV27	TRBJ2-1	TGTGCCAGCAGTTTATACCCCCCAGCGGGAAAGGATGAGCAGTTCTTC	CASSLYPPAGKDEQFF
NA	NA	TRBV29-1	TRBJ1-1	TGCAGCGTCAACCTCGGGACATTTGGAGCTTTCTTT	CSVNLGTFGAFF
NA	TRBD1	TRBV27	TRBJ2-1	TGTGCCAGCGCCCCCAGGGGGCTAGCAAATAATGAGCAGTTCTTC	CASAPRGLANNEQFF
NA	NA	TRBV7-6	TRBJ2-5	TGTGCCAGCAGCTTAGGGGCAGGTCGGTCACCGGCCATACAAGAGACCCAGTACTTC	CASSLGAGRSPAIQETQYF
NA	TRBD1	TRBV2	TRBJ1-2	TGTGCCAGCATGGGCCAGGGGGCAGGAGTCGGCTACACCTTC	CASMGQGAGVGYTF
NA	NA	TRBV30	TRBJ2-1	TGTGCCTGGAGTGTACTTTTCGCGAGGTCTGAGCAGTTCTTC	CAWSVLFARSEQFF
NA	NA	TRBV19	TRBJ2-1	TGTGCCAGTAGGACGGGTCTCCCAGCCGATGAGCAGTTCTTC	CASRTGLPADEQFF
many	TRBD1	TRBV11-3	TRBJ2-7	TGTGCCAGCAGCCCCTCGACAGGGGCGCACCAAGGGGAGCAGTACTTC	CASSPSTGAHQGEQYF
NA	TRBD1	TRBV10-3	TRBJ1-5	TGTGCCATCAGTGATTCCGGACAGGGGAATCAGCCCCAGCATTTT	CAISDSGQGNQPQHF
NA	NA	TRBV5-5	TRBJ1-1	TGTGCCAGCAGCTTGGCCGGGGGGTACACTGAAGCTTTCTTT	CASSLAGGYTEAFF
NA	TRBD1	TRBV15	TRBJ2-1	TGTGCCACCAGAGGGACAGGGGTGTACAATGAGCAGTTCTTC	CATRGTGVYNEQFF
NA	NA	TRBV5-1	TRBJ2-7	TGCGCCAGCAGCTTGTCCACCTACGAGCAGTACTTC	CASSLSTYEQYF
few	NA	TRBV9	TRBJ2-7	TGTGCCAGCAGCCCAAGTGAAAGCCCGAGCTCCTACGAGCAGTACTTC	CASSPSESPSSYEQYF
NA	TRBD1	TRBV19	TRBJ2-2	TGTGCCAGTAGTGGGACAGGGTACGGAAGACAAACAGTGGGCACCGGGGAGCTGTTTTTT	CASSGTGYGRQTVGTGELFF
NA	NA	TRBV6-5	TRBJ2-2	TGTGCCTCCACTCCCATTAACACCGGGGAGCTGTTTTTT	CASTPINTGELFF
few	NA	TRBV28	TRBJ2-6	TGTGCCAGCAGTCCGCCTAACAGGGAAAGAGCGGCCAACGTCCTGACTTTC	CASSPPNRERAANVLTF
NA	TRBD1	TRBV4-2	TRBJ1-3	TGTGCCAGCAGCCTGGAGGGGGCGTCGATCTCTGGAAACACCATATATTTT	CASSLEGASISGNTIYF
NA	TRBD1	TRBV7-3	TRBJ2-7	TGTGCCAGCAGCTTGGTAGGGGGCAGCGAGCAGTACTTC	CASSLVGGSEQYF
NA	NA	TRBV18	TRBJ2-2	TGTGCCAGCTCACCCTTAGGGGCCCTAACCGGGGAGCTGTTTTTT	CASSPLGALTGELFF
NA	TRBD1	TRBV5-1	TRBJ1-4	TGCGCCAGCAGCTTGGCCTCAGGACAGGGTGAAAAACTGTTTTTT	CASSLASGQGEKLFF
few	TRBD1	TRBV3-1/TRBV3-2	TRBJ1-4	TGTGCCAGCAGCCAAGGAGACAGGGGGTACACTAATGAAAAACTGTTTTTT	CASSQGDRGYTNEKLFF
NA	NA	TRBV7-2	TRBJ2-7	TGTGCCAGCAGCTTAGGGGCAGGGCAAACCTACGAGCAGTACTTC	CASSLGAGQTYEQYF
NA	NA	TRBV5-1	TRBJ1-2	TGCGCCAGCAGTCTACAGGCCTCTAACTATGGCTACACCTTC	CASSLQASNYGYTF
NA	NA	TRBV4-1	TRBJ2-4	TGCGCCAGCAGCCAAGATTTAACAGGTTGGAACATTCAGTACTTC	CASSQDLTGWNIQYF